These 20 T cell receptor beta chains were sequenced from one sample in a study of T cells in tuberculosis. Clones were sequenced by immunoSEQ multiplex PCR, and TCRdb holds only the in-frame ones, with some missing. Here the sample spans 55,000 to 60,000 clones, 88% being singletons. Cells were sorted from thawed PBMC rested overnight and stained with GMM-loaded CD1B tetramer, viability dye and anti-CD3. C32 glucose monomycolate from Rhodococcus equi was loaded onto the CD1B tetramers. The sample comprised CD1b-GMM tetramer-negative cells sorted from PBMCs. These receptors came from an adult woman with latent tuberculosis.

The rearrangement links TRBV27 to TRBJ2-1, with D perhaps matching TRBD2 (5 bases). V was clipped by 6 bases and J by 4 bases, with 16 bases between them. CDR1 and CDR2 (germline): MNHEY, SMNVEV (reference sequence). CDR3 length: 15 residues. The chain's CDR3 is CASSPWGEAYNEQFF. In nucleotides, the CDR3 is TGTGCCAGCAGCCCATGGGGAGAGGCGTACAATGAGCAGTTCTTC.

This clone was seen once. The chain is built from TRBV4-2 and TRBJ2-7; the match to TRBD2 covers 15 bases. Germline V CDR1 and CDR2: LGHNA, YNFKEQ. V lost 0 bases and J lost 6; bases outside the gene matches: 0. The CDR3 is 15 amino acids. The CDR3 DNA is TGTGCCAGCAGCCAAGAGGGACTAGCGGGAGGCGAGCAGTACTTC. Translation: CASSQEGLAGGEQYF.

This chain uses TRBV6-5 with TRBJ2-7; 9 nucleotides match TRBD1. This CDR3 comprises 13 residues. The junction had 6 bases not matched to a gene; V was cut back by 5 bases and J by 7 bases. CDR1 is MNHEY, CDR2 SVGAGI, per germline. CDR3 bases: TGTGCCAGCAGTCAACAGGGGGCGGGTGAGCAGTACTTC. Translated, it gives CASSQQGAGEQYF.

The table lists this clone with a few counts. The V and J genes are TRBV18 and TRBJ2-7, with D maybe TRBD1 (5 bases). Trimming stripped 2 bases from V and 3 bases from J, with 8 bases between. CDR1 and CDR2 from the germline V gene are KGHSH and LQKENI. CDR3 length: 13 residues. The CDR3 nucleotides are TGTGCCAGCTCACCAGCAGGGTTCTACGAGCAGTACTTC. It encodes CASSPAGFYEQYF.

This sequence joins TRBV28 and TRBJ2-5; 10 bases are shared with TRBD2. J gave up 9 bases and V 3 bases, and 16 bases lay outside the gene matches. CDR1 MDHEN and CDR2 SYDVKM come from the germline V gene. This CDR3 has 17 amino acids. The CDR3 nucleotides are TGTGCCAGCAGTTTCGTACTAGCGGGATGGGGTTCAGGGGCCCAGTACTTC. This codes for CASSFVLAGWGSGAQYF.

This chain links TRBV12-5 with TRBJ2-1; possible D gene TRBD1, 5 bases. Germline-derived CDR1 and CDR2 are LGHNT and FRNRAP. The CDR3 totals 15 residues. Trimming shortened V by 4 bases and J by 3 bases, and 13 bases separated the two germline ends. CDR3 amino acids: CASGSDSTIYNEQFF. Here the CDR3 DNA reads TGTGCTAGTGGTTCCGACAGTACTATCTACAATGAGCAGTTCTTC.

The CDR3 reads CASSLEQGRRGFGYTF. The CDR3 DNA reads as TGTGCCAGCAGCTTAGAACAGGGAAGGCGGGGGTTTGGCTACACCTTC. The chain is built from TRBV7-2 and TRBJ1-2, with TRBD1 as a possible D gene (6 bases). This CDR3 has 16 residues. Trimming took 1 base from V and 7 from J, leaving 19 bases between them. CDR1 is SGHTA and CDR2 is FQGNSA in the germline V gene.

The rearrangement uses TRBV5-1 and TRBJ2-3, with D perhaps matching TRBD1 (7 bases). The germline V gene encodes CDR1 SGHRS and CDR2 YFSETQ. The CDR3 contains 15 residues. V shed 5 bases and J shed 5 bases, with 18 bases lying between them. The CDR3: CASSRETGRKDTQYF. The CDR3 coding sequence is TGCGCCAGCAGTCGGGAGACAGGGAGAAAAGATACGCAGTATTTT.

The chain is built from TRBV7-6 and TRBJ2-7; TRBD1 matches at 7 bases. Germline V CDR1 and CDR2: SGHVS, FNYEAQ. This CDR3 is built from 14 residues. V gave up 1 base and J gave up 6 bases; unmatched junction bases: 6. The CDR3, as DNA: TGTGCCAGCAGCTTAGAAGGGGGCAAGGGCGAGCAGTACTTC. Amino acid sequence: CASSLEGGKGEQYF.

The chain's CDR3 is CASGDSATNYGYTF. CDR3 nucleotides: TGTGCTAGTGGGGACAGCGCAACTAACTATGGCTACACCTTC. The chain is built from TRBV12-5 and TRBJ1-2, with D possibly matching TRBD1 (6 bases). V was shortened by 6 bases and J by 0 bases, with 11 bases between the two germline ends. The CDR3 is made up of 14 amino acids. From germline, CDR1 is LGHNT and CDR2 FRNRAP. The whole variable domain, filled in from reference TRBV12-5 and TRBJ1-2, reads DARVTQTPRHKVTEMGQEVTMRCQPILGHNTVFWYRQTMMQGLELLAYFRNRAPLDDSGMPKDRFSAEMPDATLATLKIQPSEPRDSAVYFCASGDSATNYGYTFGSGTRLTVV.

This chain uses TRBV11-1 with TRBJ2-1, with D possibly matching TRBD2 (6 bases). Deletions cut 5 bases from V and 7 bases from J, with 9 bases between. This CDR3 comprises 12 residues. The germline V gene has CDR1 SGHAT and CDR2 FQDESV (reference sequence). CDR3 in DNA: TGTGCCAGCAGCGAGACTAGGAATGAGCAGTTCTTC. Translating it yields CASSETRNEQFF.

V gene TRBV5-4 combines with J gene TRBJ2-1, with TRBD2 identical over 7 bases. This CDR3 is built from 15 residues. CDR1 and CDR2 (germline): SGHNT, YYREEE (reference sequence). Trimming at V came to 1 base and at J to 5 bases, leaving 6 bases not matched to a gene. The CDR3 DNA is TGTGCCAGCAGCTTGACCCCAGCGGGGAACAATGAGCAGTTCTTC. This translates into CASSLTPAGNNEQFF.

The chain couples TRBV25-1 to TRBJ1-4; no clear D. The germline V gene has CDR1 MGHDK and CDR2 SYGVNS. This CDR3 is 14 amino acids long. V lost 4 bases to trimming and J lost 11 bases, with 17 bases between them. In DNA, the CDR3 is TGTGCCAGCAGTGCCCCACTGGGGAGGGAGAAACTGTTTTTT. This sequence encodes CASSAPLGREKLFF.

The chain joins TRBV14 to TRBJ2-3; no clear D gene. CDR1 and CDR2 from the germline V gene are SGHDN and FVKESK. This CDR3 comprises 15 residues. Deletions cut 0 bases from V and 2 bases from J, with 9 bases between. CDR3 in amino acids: CASSQDWLLTDTQYF. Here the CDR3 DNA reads TGTGCCAGCAGCCAAGACTGGCTGCTCACAGATACGCAGTATTTT. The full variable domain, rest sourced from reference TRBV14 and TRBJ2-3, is EAGVTQFPSHSVIEKGQTVTLRCDPISGHDNLYWYRRVMGKEIKFLLHFVKESKQDESGMPNNRFLAERTGGTYSTLKVQPAELEDSGVYFCASSQDWLLTDTQYFGPGTRLTVL.

The CDR3 DNA is TGTGCCAGCAGTGGTCCGGGCCGGGGTGGGAATCAGCCCCAGCATTTT. Translated, it gives CASSGPGRGGNQPQHF. The J gene is TRBJ1-5, the V gene TRBV6-6; D is undetermined. Germline V gives CDR1 MNHNY, CDR2 SVGAGI (reference sequence). The CDR3 has 16 residues. V lost 5 bases, J lost 4 bases, and 18 bases lay in between.

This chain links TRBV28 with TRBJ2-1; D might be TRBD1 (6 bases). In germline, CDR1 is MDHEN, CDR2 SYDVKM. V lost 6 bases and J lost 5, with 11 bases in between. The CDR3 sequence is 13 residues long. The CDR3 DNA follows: TGTGCCAGCAGACAGGGTTTCAACAATGAGCAGTTCTTC. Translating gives CASRQGFNNEQFF. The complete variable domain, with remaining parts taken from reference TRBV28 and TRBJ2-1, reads DVKVTQSSRYLVKRTGEKVFLECVQDMDHENMFWYRQDPGLGLRLIYFSYDVKMKEKGDIPEGYSVSREKKERFSLILESASTNQTSMYLCASRQGFNNEQFFGPGTRLTVL.

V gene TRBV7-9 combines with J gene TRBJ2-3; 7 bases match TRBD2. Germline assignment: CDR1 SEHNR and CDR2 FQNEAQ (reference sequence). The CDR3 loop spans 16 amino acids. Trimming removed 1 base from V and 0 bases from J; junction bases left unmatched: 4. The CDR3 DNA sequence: TGTGCCAGCAGCTTAGTCGGCGGGGGAAGCACAGATACGCAGTATTTT. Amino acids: CASSLVGGGSTDTQYF.

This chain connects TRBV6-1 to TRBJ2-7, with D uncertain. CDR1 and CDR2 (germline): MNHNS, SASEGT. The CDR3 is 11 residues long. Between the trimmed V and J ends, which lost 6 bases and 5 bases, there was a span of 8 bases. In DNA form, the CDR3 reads TGTGCCAGCAGCTGGGCTGACGAGCAGTACTTC. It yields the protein CASSWADEQYF.

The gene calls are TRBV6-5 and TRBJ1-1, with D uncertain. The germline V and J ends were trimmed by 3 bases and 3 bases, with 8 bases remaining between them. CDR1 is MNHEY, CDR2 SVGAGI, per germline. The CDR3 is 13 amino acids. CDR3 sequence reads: CASSYAVYTEAFF. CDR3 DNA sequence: TGTGCCAGCAGTTATGCAGTTTACACTGAAGCTTTCTTT.

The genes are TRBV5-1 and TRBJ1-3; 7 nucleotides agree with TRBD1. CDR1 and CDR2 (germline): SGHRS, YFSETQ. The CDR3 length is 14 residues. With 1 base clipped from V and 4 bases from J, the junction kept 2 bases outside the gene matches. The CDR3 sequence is CASSLSQGGNTIYF. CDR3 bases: TGCGCCAGCAGCTTGTCACAGGGGGGAAACACCATATATTTT. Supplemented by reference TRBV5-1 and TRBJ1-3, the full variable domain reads KAGVTQTPRYLIKTRGQQVTLSCSPISGHRSVSWYQQTPGQGLQFLFEYFSETQRNKGNFPGRFSGRQFSNSRSEMNVSTLELGDSALYLCASSLSQGGNTIYFGEGSWLTVV.